This T cell receptor beta chain was sequenced for a study of T cell changes during pregnancy in multiple sclerosis. Produced via immunoSEQ multiplex PCR; TCRdb's table is partial and in-frame only. The repertoire holds about 72,000 clones, with about 90% as singletons. This CDR3 region has 11 residues. The germline CDR1 and CDR2 sequences are MDHEN and SYDVKM. V lost 7 bases to trimming and J lost 6 bases, with 7 bases between them. Material: peripheral blood, obtained in the first trimester of pregnancy. The clonotype originates from a female donor in good health, enrolled as a control in a pregnancy study. The chain employs TRBV28 and TRBJ2-1; no clear D gene. CDR3 amino acids: CASTGVNEQFF. The CDR3 DNA reads as TGTGCCAGCACCGGTGTCAATGAGCAGTTCTTC.